Presented here are 8 T cell receptor beta chains from one specimen sequenced in a study of T cells in Graves' hyperthyroidism and ophthalmopathy. Amplification targeted TCR beta CDR3 regions from RNA transcripts. TCR CDR3 regions were first amplified by RT-PCR with HTBI primers. Using its own MiXCR run on the multiplex PCR reads, TCRdb lists one record per CDR3 protein. The table records more than 150,000 distinct CDR3 sequences, over 15% of them present only once. Input material: blood. These receptor sequences come from a woman between 50 and 59 years old with Graves' hyperthyroidism.

In its sample, this clonotype was seen many times. This chain uses TRBV5-1 with TRBJ1-4; D is unresolved. Germline loops: CDR1 SGHRS, CDR2 YFSETQ. The V end lost 4 bases, the J end lost 3 bases, and 10 bases lay between the germline ends. CDR3 length: 14 residues. The CDR3 bases are TGCGCCAGCAGCCCCGAGAACCCTAATGAAAAACTGTTTTTT. This translates into CASSPENPNEKLFF.

The table lists this clonotype with a few counts. This chain joins TRBV4-2 and TRBJ1-2, with a weak D call TRBD1 (6 bases). V lost 6 bases to trimming and J lost 8 bases, with 19 bases between them. The CDR3 totals 14 residues. Looked up from germline, CDR1 is LGHNA and CDR2 is YNFKEQ. CDR3 bases: TGTGCCAGCAGTCCTATAACAGGGTCGGGAGGCTACACCTTC. It codes for CASSPITGSGGYTF.

This clonotype was detected ten times or more. The J gene is TRBJ1-1, the V gene TRBV7-9; D gene unclear. Deletions cut 6 bases from V and 1 base from J, with 12 bases between. The CDR3 has 14 amino acids. Germline lookup yields CDR1 SEHNR and CDR2 FQNEAQ (reference sequence). The CDR3 DNA is TGTGCCAGCAGAGAAGGGCGGGGGAACACTGAAGCTTTCTTT. It yields the protein CASREGRGNTEAFF.

The chain carries TRBV12-3 or TRBV12-4 and TRBJ1-5; 7 bases agree with TRBD1. The CDR3 spans 15 residues. The trim removed 3 bases at V and 4 bases at J, leaving 6 bases unmatched. The CDR3 is CASSFRQGQNQPQHF. The CDR3 DNA follows: TGTGCCAGCAGTTTCCGACAGGGCCAAAATCAGCCCCAGCATTTT.

This clonotype has more than one count but fewer than ten. V and J are TRBV5-5 and TRBJ1-2; TRBD1 might be the D (6 bases). Germline CDR1 is SGHKS and CDR2 is YYEKEE (reference sequence). The CDR3 runs 14 residues. V gave up 2 bases and J gave up 8 bases, with 16 bases separating them. The CDR3 protein is CASSLYLGGEGYTF. In DNA form, the CDR3 reads TGTGCCAGCAGCTTATATCTGGGGGGCGAGGGCTACACCTTC.

This clonotype was observed a few times. This rearrangement joins TRBV7-9 to TRBJ2-3; 7 bases are shared with TRBD2. The germline gives CDR1 SEHNR, CDR2 FQNEAQ (reference sequence). V was pared by 1 base and J by 2 bases, with 6 bases of the junction left unmatched. This CDR3 is built from 16 residues. The CDR3 spells CASSLVGLGTTDTQYF. For the CDR3, the DNA is TGTGCCAGCAGCTTAGTAGGACTAGGAACCACAGATACGCAGTATTTT.

This clonotype was recorded at least ten times. This chain connects TRBV6-6 to TRBJ1-5, with TRBD1 matching 8 bases. This CDR3 contains 18 residues. From germline, CDR1 is MNHNY and CDR2 SVGAGI (reference sequence). V lost 2 bases to trimming and J lost 0 bases; unmatched junction nucleotides: 9. The CDR3 loop reads CASSYGQGADYSNQPQHF. Written as DNA, the CDR3 is TGTGCCAGCAGTTACGGCCAGGGGGCCGACTATAGCAATCAGCCCCAGCATTTT.

In its sample, this clonotype was seen many times. The chain combines TRBV19 with TRBJ2-2; TRBD2 aligns across 7 bases. V lost 5 bases and J lost 3; bases outside the gene matches: 9. CDR1 is LNHDA and CDR2 is SQIVND in the germline V gene (reference sequence). The CDR3 contains 16 residues. The CDR3 DNA follows: TGTGCCAGTAGTCCGTCCCCAGCGGGGTACACCGGGGAGCTGTTTTTT. It yields the protein CASSPSPAGYTGELFF.